The 5 T cell receptor beta chains below come from one sample, sequenced in a study of OX40 agonist ivuxolimab in advanced cancers. Assay: immunoSEQ multiplex PCR; the TCRdb copy retains only in-frame clones and omits some. The sample yields about 77,000 clones, around 80% seen once. Sample: CD4+ or CD8+ T cells sorted from blood, taken in a trial of the OX40 agonist ivuxolimab. These receptors came from an adult with an advanced solid tumor such as melanoma, head and neck, liver or kidney cancer.

V and J are TRBV11-3 and TRBJ1-1; a weak D match, TRBD1 (6 bases). The CDR3 spans 13 residues. V shed 5 bases and J shed 1 base, with 8 bases lying between them. Germline values: CDR1 SGHNT, CDR2 YENEEA. The CDR3 is CASSLGQNTEAFF. In DNA, the CDR3 is TGTGCCAGCAGCCTGGGACAGAACACTGAAGCTTTCTTT.

This rearrangement joins TRBV4-2 to TRBJ1-1, with D maybe TRBD1 (5 bases). V lost 7 bases and J lost 5, with 20 bases in between. Germline V gene sequence: CDR1 LGHNA, CDR2 YNFKEQ. This CDR3 has 15 amino acids. In nucleotides, the CDR3 is TGTGCCAGCACCTCAGTGGGGGGAAGTTTGACTGAAGCTTTCTTT. Protein product: CASTSVGGSLTEAFF.

The genes are TRBV9 and TRBJ2-7; D might be TRBD1 (6 bases). V was pared by 4 bases and J by 3 bases, with 14 bases between. The CDR3 runs to 14 residues. CDR1 is SGDLS, CDR2 YYNGEE, per germline. The CDR3 DNA reads TGTGCCAGCAGCCCAGGGGTATTTTACTACGAGCAGTACTTC. Encoded protein: CASSPGVFYYEQYF.

This clone was observed a single time. The chain joins TRBV5-1 to TRBJ2-7, with D perhaps being TRBD1 or TRBD2 (5 bases each). V was clipped by 4 bases and J by 2 bases, with 13 bases between them. This CDR3 region has 14 residues. CDR1 SGHRS and CDR2 YFSETQ come from the germline V gene. The CDR3 nucleotides read TGCGCCAGCAGCCGAAGTGGGGGAACCTACGAGCAGTACTTC. Encoded protein: CASSRSGGTYEQYF.

This chain uses TRBV5-4 with TRBJ1-2; tentative D call: TRBD1 (6 bases). CDR3 size: 14 residues. Germline V gene data show CDR1 as SGHNT and CDR2 as YYREEE (reference sequence). V lost 4 bases and J 6 bases, leaving 16 bases between the germline ends. In DNA, the CDR3 is TGTGCCAGCAGCGTTGGCACAGGGACGAATGGCTACACCTTC. Translation: CASSVGTGTNGYTF.